This T cell receptor (beta chain) was obtained from a study of blood T cell repertoires in COVID-19 (dated by TCRdb to about 2020). Study-level background: Samples from collaborators originated in the United States, Italy and Spain and spanned both the acute and convalescent phases of COVID-19. The prospective study material was composed of cDNA or gDNA derived from T cells, B-cell-depleted T cells, or PBMCs. Deeply sampled blood TCRbeta repertoires from subjects exposed to, actively infected with, or recovered from COVID-19 were included in the dataset. The repertoires were made available in a free public database intended to serve as a resource for research on the immune response to SARS-CoV-2. The samples were drawn from the first 160 participants of the ongoing ImmuneRACE study and from 1,254 subjects provided by 6 global collaborators. Sample metadata almost always included a de-identified subject ID, COVID-19 status, age in years and sex. Where available, HLA class I and class II types were taken from metadata supplied by the sample provider and were not determined by assay-based typing.

TCRbeta CDR3 regions were amplified from genomic DNA using the immunoSEQ Assay, a bias-controlled multiplex PCR. The authors processed their data as follows. Nucleated cell counts per sample were estimated from amplification of reference gene primers within the assay. To quantify the absolute abundance of each unique TCRbeta CDR3 rearrangement, sequence reads were collapsed and filtered. For each sample, productive Simpson clonality was calculated by taking the square root of Simpson's diversity index across productive rearrangements. TCRdb's version of the immuneACCESS table is confined to in-frame rearrangements and falls short of the full clone set. An unresolved V gene accounts for under half of the shortfall where checked; the remainder is of unknown origin. For V, J and clone size, that table is used; D and trimming come from the DNA. This sample holds approximately 150,000 clones; roughly 90% were observed only once. The ten most abundant clones make up over 15% of the sample.

Each collaborating institution followed its own protocols to collect whole blood in K2EDTA tubes. For TCRbeta analysis, collaborators shipped samples in one of three forms: frozen whole blood, isolated PBMCs, or DNA extracted from either of those sample types. Results the study describes overall, beyond this receptor: How much clinical and demographic metadata was included differed by source and by participant, and the metadata was provided uncurated.

With respect to this clone: Its antigen is currently not known. Per-base quality was not reported, and no clone a single base away is much larger than it.

For CDR1 and CDR2, the germline V gene lists SGHVS and FQNEAQ. Counted from cysteine to phenylalanine, this CDR3 has 14 amino acids. The DNA shown is the 42-base CDR3, in frame from base 1. V lost 3 bases and J lost 5 bases, and the count of bases not matched to a germline gene is 6. Sequencing was performed on peripheral blood. The V and J genes are TRBV7-8 and TRBJ1-2; 7 central bases correspond to TRBD1. The TCR was taken from a man in his 60s with active or convalescent COVID-19. The DNA sequence is TGTGCCAGCAGCTTCACAGGGGCTCAATATGGCTACACCTTC. It codes for CASSFTGAQYGYTF. With all but the CDR3 taken from the reference TRBV7-8 and TRBJ1-2 genes, the full variable domain is: GAGVSQSPRYKVAKRGQDVALRCDPISGHVSLFWYQQALGQGPEFLTYFQNEAQLDKSGLPSDRFFAERPEGSVSTLKIQRTQQEDSAVYLCASSFTGAQYGYTFGSGTRLTVV.